This is a list of T cell receptor beta chains from one sample in a study of shared clonotypes between healthy human individuals. Repertoires were generated with immunoSEQ multiplex PCR, while TCRdb's copy carries only in-frame clones and drops some. The table lists about 2 million clones, approximately 95% of them singletons. The material sequenced was naive CD8+ T cells sorted from blood. The receptor set was obtained from a man between 18 and 29 years old in good health. The CDR3 runs from the conserved cysteine through the conserved F or W. A D gene is named only where the DNA matches it firmly. Clone size appears in some rows only: once, few, many, or a class for an expanded clone.

NA	TRBV28	TRBJ2-7	TRBD1	CASSLDRVGEQYF	TGTGCCAGCAGCCTAGACAGGGTGGGGGAGCAGTACTTC
few	TRBV4-1	TRBJ2-7	TRBD2	CASSQTSGDYEQYF	TGCGCCAGCAGCCAAACTAGCGGGGACTACGAGCAGTACTTC
NA	TRBV5-3	TRBJ2-1	TRBD2	CARSSDVGTSPRGPYNEQFF	TGTGCCAGAAGCTCGGACGTAGGGACTAGCCCCAGAGGCCCCTACAATGAGCAGTTCTTC
once	TRBV28	TRBJ1-6	NA	CASSFTGADNSPLHF	TGTGCCAGCAGTTTCACGGGGGCGGATAATTCACCCCTCCACTTT
NA	TRBV13	TRBJ2-6	TRBD2	CASSPWGGEDNVLTF	TGTGCCAGCAGCCCCTGGGGAGGGGAGGACAACGTCCTGACTTTC
NA	TRBV6-1	TRBJ1-2	NA	CASTQDRFNYGYTF	TGTGCCAGCACCCAGGACCGGTTTAACTATGGCTACACCTTC
NA	TRBV10-3	TRBJ1-1	NA	CAITEGGNTEAFF	TGTGCCATCACCGAGGGGGGTAACACTGAAGCTTTCTTT
NA	TRBV19	TRBJ2-7	NA	CASSMDGFSSYEQYF	TGTGCCAGTAGTATGGACGGATTCTCCTCCTACGAGCAGTACTTC
NA	TRBV19	TRBJ2-7	NA	CASSIAFSYEQYF	TGTGCCAGTAGTATTGCATTCTCCTACGAGCAGTACTTC
NA	TRBV9	TRBJ2-5	TRBD1	CASSVTKATGDETQYF	TGTGCCAGCAGCGTAACTAAGGCAACAGGGGACGAGACCCAGTACTTC
NA	TRBV7-8	TRBJ2-1	TRBD2	CASSELAGLYNEQFF	TGTGCCAGCAGCGAACTAGCGGGGCTGTACAATGAGCAGTTCTTC
NA	TRBV27	TRBJ2-1	NA	CASSLFLHNEQFF	TGTGCCAGCAGTTTATTTTTGCATAATGAGCAGTTCTTC
few	TRBV7-9	TRBJ1-6	TRBD1	CASTWTGMGDSPLHF	TGTGCCAGCACTTGGACAGGGATGGGGGATTCACCCCTCCACTTT
NA	TRBV19	TRBJ2-7	TRBD1	CASSSGTGFDEQYF	TGTGCCAGTAGTTCCGGGACAGGATTCGACGAGCAGTACTTC
NA	TRBV6-1	TRBJ2-7	NA	CASSVRVAIYEQYF	TGTGCCAGCAGTGTCCGGGTAGCGATCTACGAGCAGTACTTC
NA	TRBV6-6	TRBJ2-3	TRBD2	CASSYFRGGNTDTQYF	TGTGCCAGCAGTTACTTTCGGGGGGGCAACACAGATACGCAGTATTTT
NA	TRBV27	TRBJ1-5	NA	CASSSSYDVRGNQPQHF	TGTGCCAGCAGTTCCTCCTACGATGTCAGGGGCAATCAGCCCCAGCATTTT
NA	TRBV2	TRBJ1-1	NA	CASVDGNNNLNTEAFF	TGTGCCAGTGTAGATGGGAACAATAACCTGAACACTGAAGCTTTCTTT
NA	TRBV5-1	TRBJ2-7	TRBD2	CASSPRGGTSGLTYEQYF	TGCGCCAGCAGCCCCCGAGGGGGGACTAGCGGGCTTACCTACGAGCAGTACTTC
NA	TRBV27	TRBJ2-3	NA	CASSWAGGTDTQYF	TGTGCCAGCAGTTGGGCGGGCGGGACAGATACGCAGTATTTT
NA	TRBV7-5	TRBJ1-2	NA	CARRLDRDYGYTF	TGTGCCAGAAGGCTCGACAGGGACTATGGCTACACCTTC
NA	TRBV4-3	TRBJ2-1	TRBD2	CASSQDPASGYNEQFF	TGCGCCAGCAGCCAAGATCCGGCTAGCGGGTACAATGAGCAGTTCTTC